The entry below gives a single T cell receptor (beta chain) sequence along with its context. Trimming cost V 6 bases and J 0 bases, with 11 bases left between them. Germline V CDR1 and CDR2: WSHSY, SAAADI. The CDR3 consists of 14 residues. This sample is part of a study of technical replicates of blood from a handful of donors. Sequenced by immunoSEQ multiplex PCR; TCRdb stores in-frame clones only, minus some. The repertoire holds more than 70,000 clones, with approximately 97% as singletons. The receptor's source is a human donor in good health. Sequencing was carried out using T cells isolated from PBMCs. This chain uses TRBV10-2 with TRBJ1-1, with a possible D match to TRBD1 (6 bases). CDR3 amino acids: CASRPDRLNTEAFF. CDR3 bases: TGCGCCAGCAGACCGGACAGATTGAACACTGAAGCTTTCTTT.